This is a list of T cell receptor beta chains from one sample in a study of cytomegalovirus exposure and HLA in healthy donors. Data came from immunoSEQ multiplex PCR; TCRdb stores just in-frame clones and leaves some out. The sample features tens of thousands of clones, with approximately 6.3% in its top ten. The sample consisted of PBMCs. These TCRs come from a human donor in good health. Each CDR3 is given with its conserved first and last residue. A D gene is named only where the DNA matches it firmly.

>TRBD1|TRBV19|TRBJ1-1
TGTGCCAGTAGCCACCCAGGGGGCAGGGCTGAAGCTTTCTTT
CASSHPGGRAEAFF
>-|TRBV7-2|TRBJ1-1
TGTGCCAGCAGCTTAGAGTTCAGTAACACTGAAGCTTTCTTT
CASSLEFSNTEAFF
>TRBD1|TRBV4-1|TRBJ1-2
TGCGCCAGCAGCCAAGATGACAGGGATCCTAGGGGCTACACCTTC
CASSQDDRDPRGYTF
>-|TRBV28|TRBJ2-3
TGTGCCAGTCGGACGACAGACGATACGCAGTATTTT
CASRTTDDTQYF
>TRBD1|TRBV27|TRBJ2-3
TGTGCCAGCAGGGGGACAGGGCGTTTCACAGATACGCAGTATTTT
CASRGTGRFTDTQYF
>TRBD1|TRBV5-8|TRBJ2-3
TGTGCCAGCAGCTTAGCAGGGGGCGATTGGGATACGCAGTATTTT
CASSLAGGDWDTQYF
>TRBD2|TRBV4-1|TRBJ2-1
TGCGCCAGCAGCGCTCTAGACGGGGGGGCAGGTGAGCAGTTCTTC
CASSALDGGAGEQFF
>-|TRBV6-5|TRBJ1-2
TGTGCCAGCAGTTACGAGGGAGGCTACACCTTC
CASSYEGGYTF
>TRBD1|TRBV29-1|TRBJ2-7
TGCAGCGGGATGAACAGGGGTTCGGGTGAGCAGTACTTC
CSGMNRGSGEQYF
>TRBD1|TRBV29-1|TRBJ1-1
TGCAGCGTTGGGAAGGACAGGACAACGGATGAAGCTTTCTTT
CSVGKDRTTDEAFF
>-|TRBV5-8|TRBJ1-1
TGTGCCAGCAGCTTGGCTTTCGGGGATACTGAAGCTTTCTTT
CASSLAFGDTEAFF
>-|TRBV4-1|TRBJ1-1
TGCGCCAGCAGCCGAAGAGAGAACACTGAAGCTTTCTTT
CASSRRENTEAFF
>TRBD2|TRBV15|TRBJ2-1
TGTGCCACCAGCAGGGGTAGCGGGGGGGCCAGTAACAATGAGCAGTTCTTC
CATSRGSGGASNNEQFF
>TRBD1|TRBV29-1|TRBJ1-4
TGCAGCGTCTCAACGTGGGGACAGGGGGATGAAAAACTGTTTTTT
CSVSTWGQGDEKLFF
>-|TRBV6-5|TRBJ1-5
TGTGCCAGCAGTGACAGGCTCAATCAGCACCAGCATTTT
CASSDRLNQHQHF
>-|TRBV27|TRBJ2-7
TGTGCCAGCAGTTTACTGGGGGCCGCCTACGAGCAGTACTTC
CASSLLGAAYEQYF
>-|TRBV7-9|TRBJ2-3
TGTGCCAGCAGCTTGGGTCAGAGGGAGGATACGCAGTATTTT
CASSLGQREDTQYF
>-|TRBV28|TRBJ1-2
TGTGCCAGCAGCTGGAGGGCAGATGGCTACACCTTC
CASSWRADGYTF
>-|TRBV4-1|TRBJ2-7
TGCGCCAGCAGCCAAGATTCGCTTTCAGGGGAGCAGTACTTC
CASSQDSLSGEQYF
>-|TRBV6-6|TRBJ1-2
TGTGCCAGCAGTTACGGGCAGAACTATGGCTACACCTTC
CASSYGQNYGYTF
>-|TRBV7-9|TRBJ2-1
TGTGCCAGCAGCTCGACAGCCCGGGATGAGCAGTTCTTC
CASSSTARDEQFF
>-|TRBV5-1|TRBJ1-1
TGCGCCAGCAGCTTGTCGGGGGTAAACACTGAAGCTTTCTTT
CASSLSGVNTEAFF
>-|TRBV19|TRBJ2-3
TGTGCCAGTAGTATAAGTGGGGGCGAAGATACGCAGTATTTT
CASSISGGEDTQYF
>-|TRBV11-2|TRBJ1-5
TGTGCCAGCAGCCTCCAGGGCAACAATCAGCCCCAGCATTTT
CASSLQGNNQPQHF
>-|TRBV11-3|TRBJ1-1
TGTGCCAGCAGCCCAACAGGGTCGAGGACTGAAGCTTTCTTT
CASSPTGSRTEAFF
>-|TRBV30|TRBJ2-5
TGTGCCTGGAGCCGAAGAGAGAAAGAGACCCAGTACTTC
CAWSRREKETQYF
>-|TRBV30|TRBJ1-2
TGTGCCTGGAGTGTACGTCTACGGTCGAACTATGGCTACACCTTC
CAWSVRLRSNYGYTF